This section outlines one TCR beta chain sequence together with its context. These data are taken from a study of blood T cell repertoires in COVID-19. Study background: Samples came from the United States, Italy and Spain, spanning acute and convalescent COVID-19. T cells, B-cell-depleted T cells, or PBMCs provided the cDNA or gDNA that served as material.

Germline V gene lookup returns CDR1 MNHEY and CDR2 SVGAGI. The V gene end was trimmed by 2 bases and the J gene end by 1 base; junction bases not matched to a gene: 1. The CDR3 runs 15 residues. Only in-frame clones appear in the TCRdb table, and some are missing; sequencing was by immunoSEQ multiplex PCR. The sample shows fewer than 50,000 clones, around 70% of them seen only once. The sequenced sample consisted of peripheral blood. The sequence came from a man older than 75 with acute or convalescent COVID-19. V and J are TRBV6-5 and TRBJ2-4, with 8 bases matching TRBD1. The CDR3 sequence: CASSYGQGAKNIQYF. The CDR3 bases are TGTGCCAGCAGTTACGGACAGGGCGCCAAAAACATTCAGTACTTC.